This section outlines one T cell receptor beta chain sequence together with its context. Its antigen is currently unknown. Sequencing targeted expressed TCRB transcripts, as all isolated RNA had been reverse transcribed. This table comes from immunoSEQ multiplex PCR, and its TCRdb copy is limited to in-frame clones, with some not included. The sample includes about 360,000 clones, around 13% seen only once; the top ten take 0.0095% to 0.013%. The data belong to a study of beta chain features in type 1 diabetes. Whole-study results and caveats: TCRB CDR3s were moderately but significantly shorter in Type 1 diabetes patients in all four CD4+ subsets.

Germline CDR1 GTSNPN, CDR2 SVGIG (reference sequence). V was clipped by 2 bases and J by 4 bases, with 9 bases between them. This CDR3 contains 13 residues. The chain couples TRBV30 to TRBJ1-3; D is undetermined. The material sequenced was naive CD4+ T cells from blood. This TCR came from a woman aged 18-30 years with type 1 diabetes. In nucleotides, the CDR3 is TGTGCCTGGAGTCCAGCGGGGGGAAACACCATATATTTT. Translation: CAWSPAGGNTIYF.